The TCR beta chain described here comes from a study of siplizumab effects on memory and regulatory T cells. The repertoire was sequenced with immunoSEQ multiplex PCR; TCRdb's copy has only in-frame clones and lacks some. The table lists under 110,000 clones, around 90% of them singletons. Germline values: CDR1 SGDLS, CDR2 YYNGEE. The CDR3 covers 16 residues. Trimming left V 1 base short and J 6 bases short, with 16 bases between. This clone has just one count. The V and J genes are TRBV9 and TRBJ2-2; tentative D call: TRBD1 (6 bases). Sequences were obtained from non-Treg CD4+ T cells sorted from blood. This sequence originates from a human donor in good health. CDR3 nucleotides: TGTGCCAGCAGCGTACATGGGACAAGAACTCCCGGGGAGCTGTTTTTT. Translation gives CASSVHGTRTPGELFF. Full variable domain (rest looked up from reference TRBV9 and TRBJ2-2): DSGVTQTPKHLITATGQRVTLRCSPRSGDLSVYWYQQSLDQGLQFLIQYYNGEERAKGNILERFSAQQFPDLHSELNLSSLELGDSALYFCASSVHGTRTPGELFFGEGSRLTVL.